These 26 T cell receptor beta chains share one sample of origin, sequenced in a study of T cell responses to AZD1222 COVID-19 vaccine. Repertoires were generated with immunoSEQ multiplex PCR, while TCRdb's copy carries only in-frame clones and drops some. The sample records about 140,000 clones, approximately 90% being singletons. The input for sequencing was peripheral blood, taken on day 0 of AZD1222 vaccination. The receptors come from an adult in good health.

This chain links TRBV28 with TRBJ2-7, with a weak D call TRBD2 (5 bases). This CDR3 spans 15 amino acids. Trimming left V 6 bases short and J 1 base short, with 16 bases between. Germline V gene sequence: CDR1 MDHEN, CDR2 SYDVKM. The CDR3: CASSSTRAHSYEQYF. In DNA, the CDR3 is TGTGCCAGCAGCTCCACTAGGGCCCATTCCTACGAGCAGTACTTC. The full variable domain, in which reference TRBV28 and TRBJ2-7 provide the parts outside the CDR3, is DVKVTQSSRYLVKRTGEKVFLECVQDMDHENMFWYRQDPGLGLRLIYFSYDVKMKEKGDIPEGYSVSREKKERFSLILESASTNQTSMYLCASSSTRAHSYEQYFGPGTRLTVT.

The CDR3 here is CASSDPRYYGYTF. For the CDR3, the DNA is TGTGCCAGCAGCGATCCACGATATTATGGCTACACCTTC. The genes are TRBV9 and TRBJ1-2; D uncertain. The length of the CDR3 is 13 residues. CDR1 is SGDLS and CDR2 is YYNGEE in the germline V gene. The germline V and J ends were trimmed by 3 bases and 5 bases, with 11 bases remaining between them.

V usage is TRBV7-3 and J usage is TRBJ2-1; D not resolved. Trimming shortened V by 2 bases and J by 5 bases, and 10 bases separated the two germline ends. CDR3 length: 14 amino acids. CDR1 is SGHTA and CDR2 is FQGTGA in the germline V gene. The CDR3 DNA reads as TGTGCCAGCAGCTTAGTGCCCCCACACAATGAGCAGTTCTTC. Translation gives CASSLVPPHNEQFF. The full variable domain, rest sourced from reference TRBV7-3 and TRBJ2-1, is GAGVSQTPSNKVTEKGKYVELRCDPISGHTALYWYRQSLGQGPEFLIYFQGTGAADDSGLPNDRFFAVRPEGSVSTLKIQRTERGDSAVYLCASSLVPPHNEQFFGPGTRLTVL.

CDR3 amino acids: CASSLYSGAGDEQFF. In DNA, the CDR3 is TGTGCCAGCAGCCTCTATTCCGGAGCGGGAGATGAGCAGTTCTTC. This chain joins TRBV4-2 and TRBJ2-1, with 8 bases fitting TRBD2. Germline CDR1 reads LGHNA; CDR2 reads YNFKEQ. The CDR3 covers 15 residues. Trimming cost V 4 bases and J 8 bases; bases outside gene matches: 10.

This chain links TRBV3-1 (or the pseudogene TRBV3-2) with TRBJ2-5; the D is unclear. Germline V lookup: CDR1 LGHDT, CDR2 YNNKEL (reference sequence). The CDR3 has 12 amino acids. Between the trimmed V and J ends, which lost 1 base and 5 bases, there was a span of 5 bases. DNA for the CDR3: TGTGCCAGCAGCCAAGGTGTCGAGACCCAGTACTTC. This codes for CASSQGVETQYF.

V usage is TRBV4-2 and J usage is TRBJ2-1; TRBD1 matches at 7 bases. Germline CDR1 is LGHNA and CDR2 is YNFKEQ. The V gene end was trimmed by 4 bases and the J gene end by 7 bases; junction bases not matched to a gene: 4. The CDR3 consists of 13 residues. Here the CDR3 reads CASSPHRGNEQFF. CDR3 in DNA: TGTGCCAGCAGCCCGCACAGGGGAAATGAGCAGTTCTTC.

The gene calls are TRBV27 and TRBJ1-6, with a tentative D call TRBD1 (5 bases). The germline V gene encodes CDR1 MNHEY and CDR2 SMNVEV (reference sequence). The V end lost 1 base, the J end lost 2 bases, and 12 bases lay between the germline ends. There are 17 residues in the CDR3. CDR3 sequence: CASSLWGGETYNSPLHF. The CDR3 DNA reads TGTGCCAGCAGTTTATGGGGGGGGGAGACCTATAATTCACCCCTCCACTTT.

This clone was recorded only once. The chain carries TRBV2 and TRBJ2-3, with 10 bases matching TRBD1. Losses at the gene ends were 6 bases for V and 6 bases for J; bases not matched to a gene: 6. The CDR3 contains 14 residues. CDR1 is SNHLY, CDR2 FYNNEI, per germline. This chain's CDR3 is CASSRDRGKDTQYF. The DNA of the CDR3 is TGTGCCAGCAGCCGGGACAGGGGTAAGGATACGCAGTATTTT.

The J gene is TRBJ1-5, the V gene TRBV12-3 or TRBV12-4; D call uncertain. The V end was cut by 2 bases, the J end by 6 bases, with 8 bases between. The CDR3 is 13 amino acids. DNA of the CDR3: TGTGCCAGCAGTTTATCGGTGTCTCAGCCCCAGCATTTT. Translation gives CASSLSVSQPQHF.

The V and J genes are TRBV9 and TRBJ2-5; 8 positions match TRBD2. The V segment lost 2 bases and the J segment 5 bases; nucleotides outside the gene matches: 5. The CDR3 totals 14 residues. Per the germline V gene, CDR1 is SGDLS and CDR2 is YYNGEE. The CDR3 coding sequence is TGTGCCAGCAGCGTCAGCGGGAGACGGGAGACCCAGTACTTC. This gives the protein CASSVSGRRETQYF.

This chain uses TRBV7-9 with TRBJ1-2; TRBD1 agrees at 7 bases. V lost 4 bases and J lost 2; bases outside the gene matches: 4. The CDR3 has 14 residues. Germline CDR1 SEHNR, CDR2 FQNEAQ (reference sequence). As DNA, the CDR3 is TGTGCCAGCAGCTCGGCAGGGGGAAACTATGGCTACACCTTC. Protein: CASSSAGGNYGYTF.

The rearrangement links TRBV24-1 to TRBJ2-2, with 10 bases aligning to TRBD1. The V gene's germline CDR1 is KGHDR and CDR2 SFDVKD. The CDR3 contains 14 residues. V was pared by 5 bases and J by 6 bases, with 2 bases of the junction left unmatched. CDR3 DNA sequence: TGTGCCACCAGTGGGACAGGGGGTCCCGGGGAGCTGTTTTTT. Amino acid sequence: CATSGTGGPGELFF.

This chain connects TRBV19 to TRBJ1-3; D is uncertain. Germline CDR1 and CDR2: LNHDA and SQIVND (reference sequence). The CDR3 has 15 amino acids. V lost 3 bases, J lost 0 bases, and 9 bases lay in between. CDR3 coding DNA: TGTGCCAGTAGTATTGGACGGAGCTCTGGAAACACCATATATTTT. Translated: CASSIGRSSGNTIYF.

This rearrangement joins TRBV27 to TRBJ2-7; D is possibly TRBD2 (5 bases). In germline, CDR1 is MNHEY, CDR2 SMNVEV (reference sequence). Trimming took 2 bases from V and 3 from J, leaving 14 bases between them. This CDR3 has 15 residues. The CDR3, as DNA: TGTGCCAGCAGTTTAGAAGTGGGGAGCGGCTACGAGCAGTACTTC. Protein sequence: CASSLEVGSGYEQYF.

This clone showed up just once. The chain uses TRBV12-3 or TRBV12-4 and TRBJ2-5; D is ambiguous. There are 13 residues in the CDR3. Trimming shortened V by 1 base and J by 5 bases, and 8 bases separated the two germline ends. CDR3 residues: CASSLEWRETQYF. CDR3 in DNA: TGTGCCAGCAGTTTAGAGTGGCGGGAGACCCAGTACTTC.

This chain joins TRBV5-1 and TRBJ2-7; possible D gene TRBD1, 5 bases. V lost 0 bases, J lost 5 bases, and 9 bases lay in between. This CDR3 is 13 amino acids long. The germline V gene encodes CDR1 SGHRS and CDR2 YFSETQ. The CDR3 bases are TGCGCCAGCAGCTTGGTATTAGGGGACGAGCAGTACTTC. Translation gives CASSLVLGDEQYF.

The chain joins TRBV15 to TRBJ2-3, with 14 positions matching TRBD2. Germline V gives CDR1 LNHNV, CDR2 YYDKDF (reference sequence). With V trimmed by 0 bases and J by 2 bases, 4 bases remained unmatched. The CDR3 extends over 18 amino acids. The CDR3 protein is CATSRDRLAGGYTDTQYF. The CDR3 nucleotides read TGTGCCACCAGCAGAGATCGACTAGCGGGGGGGTACACAGATACGCAGTATTTT. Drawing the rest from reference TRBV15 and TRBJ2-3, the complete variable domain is DAMVIQNPRYQVTQFGKPVTLSCSQTLNHNVMYWYQQKSSQAPKLLFHYYDKDFNNEADTPDNFQSRRPNTSFCFLDIRSPGLGDTAMYLCATSRDRLAGGYTDTQYFGPGTRLTVL.

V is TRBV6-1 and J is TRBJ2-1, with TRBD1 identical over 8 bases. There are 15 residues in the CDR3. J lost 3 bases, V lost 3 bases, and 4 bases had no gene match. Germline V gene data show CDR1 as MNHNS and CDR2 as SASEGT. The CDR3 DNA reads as TGTGCCAGCAGTGACCGGACAGGGATCTACAATGAGCAGTTCTTC. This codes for CASSDRTGIYNEQFF.

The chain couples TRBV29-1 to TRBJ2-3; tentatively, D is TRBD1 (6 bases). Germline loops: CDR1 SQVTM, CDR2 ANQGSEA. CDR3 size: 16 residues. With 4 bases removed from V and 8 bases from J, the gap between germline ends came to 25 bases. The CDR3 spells CSVGPERGSDLGTQYF. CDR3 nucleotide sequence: TGCAGCGTTGGACCTGAGAGGGGGTCAGATCTAGGTACGCAGTATTTT.

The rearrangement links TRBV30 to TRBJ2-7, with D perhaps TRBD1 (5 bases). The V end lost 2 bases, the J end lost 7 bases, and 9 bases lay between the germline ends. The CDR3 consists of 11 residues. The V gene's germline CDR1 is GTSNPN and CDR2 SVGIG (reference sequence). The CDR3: CAWSTRVEQYF. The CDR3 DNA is TGTGCCTGGAGTACCAGGGTTGAGCAGTACTTC.

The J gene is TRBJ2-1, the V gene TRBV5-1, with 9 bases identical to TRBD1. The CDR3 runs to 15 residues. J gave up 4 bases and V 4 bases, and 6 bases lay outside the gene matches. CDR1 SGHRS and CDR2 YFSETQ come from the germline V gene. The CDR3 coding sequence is TGCGCCAGCAGCCTTTACAGGGGGCAGTACAATGAGCAGTTCTTC. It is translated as CASSLYRGQYNEQFF.

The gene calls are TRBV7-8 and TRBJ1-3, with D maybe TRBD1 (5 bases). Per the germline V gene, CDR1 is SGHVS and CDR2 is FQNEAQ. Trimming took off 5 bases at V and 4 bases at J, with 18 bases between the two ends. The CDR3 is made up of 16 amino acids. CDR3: CASSPTPLGEGNTIYF. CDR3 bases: TGTGCCAGCAGCCCCACCCCGTTAGGGGAAGGAAACACCATATATTTT.

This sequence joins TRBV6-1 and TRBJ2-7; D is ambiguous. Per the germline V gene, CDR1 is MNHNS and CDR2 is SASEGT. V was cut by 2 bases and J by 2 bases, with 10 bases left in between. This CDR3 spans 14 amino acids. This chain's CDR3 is CASSETETPYEQYF. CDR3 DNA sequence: TGTGCCAGCAGTGAAACGGAGACACCCTACGAGCAGTACTTC.

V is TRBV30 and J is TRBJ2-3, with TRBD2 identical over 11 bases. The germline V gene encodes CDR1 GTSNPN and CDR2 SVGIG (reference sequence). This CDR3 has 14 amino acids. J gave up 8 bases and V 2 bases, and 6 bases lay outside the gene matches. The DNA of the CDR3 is TGTGCCTGGAGTCTTAGCGGGAGGGGGGGTACGCAGTATTTT. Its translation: CAWSLSGRGGTQYF.

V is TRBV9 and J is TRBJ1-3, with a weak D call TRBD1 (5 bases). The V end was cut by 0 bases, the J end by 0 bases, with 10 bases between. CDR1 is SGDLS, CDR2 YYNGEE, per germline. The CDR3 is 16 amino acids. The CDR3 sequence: CASSVGSQVSGNTIYF. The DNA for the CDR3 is TGTGCCAGCAGCGTAGGGTCACAGGTCTCTGGAAACACCATATATTTT.

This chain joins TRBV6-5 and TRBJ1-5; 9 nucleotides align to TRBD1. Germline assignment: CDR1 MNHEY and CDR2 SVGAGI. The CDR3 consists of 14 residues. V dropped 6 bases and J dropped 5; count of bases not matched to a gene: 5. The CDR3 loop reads CASSPGTGYQPQHF. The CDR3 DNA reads TGTGCCAGCAGCCCCGGGACAGGGTATCAGCCCCAGCATTTT.